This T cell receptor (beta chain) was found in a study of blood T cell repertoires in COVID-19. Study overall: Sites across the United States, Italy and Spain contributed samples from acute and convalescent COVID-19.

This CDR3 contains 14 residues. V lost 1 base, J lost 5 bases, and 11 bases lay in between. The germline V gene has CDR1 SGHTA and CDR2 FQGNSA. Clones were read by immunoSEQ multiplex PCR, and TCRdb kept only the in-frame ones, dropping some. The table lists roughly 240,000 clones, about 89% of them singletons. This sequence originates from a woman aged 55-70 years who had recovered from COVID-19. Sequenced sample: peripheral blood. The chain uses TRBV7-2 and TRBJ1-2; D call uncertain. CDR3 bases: TGTGCCAGCAGCTTAGGTGGGCAGGTATATGGCTACACCTTC. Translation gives CASSLGGQVYGYTF.